The next 23 T cell receptor beta chains were all read from a single sample in a study of T cell responses to AZD1222 COVID-19 vaccine. Profiling relied on immunoSEQ multiplex PCR, and the TCRdb table lists in-frame clones only, not all of them. Seen here are about 110,000 clones, around 84% observed once, and the top ten hold about 3%. The source material was peripheral blood, sampled on day 0 of AZD1222 vaccination. These receptors were obtained from an adult in good health.

This rearrangement joins TRBV6-5 to TRBJ2-7, with D uncertain. Trimming took off 6 bases at V and 2 bases at J, with 14 bases between the two ends. The CDR3 length is 14 residues. CDR1 and CDR2 from the germline V gene are MNHEY and SVGAGI. CDR3: CASSVYGPPYEQYF. The CDR3 DNA reads TGTGCCAGCAGCGTTTACGGGCCTCCCTACGAGCAGTACTTC.

The chain employs TRBV5-4 and TRBJ2-3; TRBD2 matches at 10 bases. J was trimmed by 1 base and V by 0 bases; bases with no gene match: 2. Germline V gene sequence: CDR1 SGHNT, CDR2 YYREEE (reference sequence). The CDR3 contains 16 residues. CDR3 protein: CASSLGLAGGTDTQYF. CDR3 sequence (DNA): TGTGCCAGCAGCTTGGGCCTAGCGGGGGGCACAGATACGCAGTATTTT.

This chain joins TRBV7-2 and TRBJ2-5, with D hard to call. In germline, CDR1 is SGHTA, CDR2 FQGNSA. Trimming cost V 7 bases and J 4 bases, with 16 bases left between them. The CDR3 covers 14 residues. The CDR3 DNA follows: TGTGCCAGCAAGATGGTTCTGGCCGGAGAGACCCAGTACTTC. This codes for CASKMVLAGETQYF. Combining the CDR3 with reference TRBV7-2 and TRBJ2-5 gives the whole variable domain GAGVSQSPSNKVTEKGKDVELRCDPISGHTALYWYRQSLGQGLEFLIYFQGNSAPDKSGLPSDRFSAERTGGSVSTLTIQRTQQEDSAVYLCASKMVLAGETQYFGPGTRLLVL.

The rearrangement uses TRBV15 and TRBJ2-2; D is tentatively TRBD1 or TRBD2 (5 bases each). Germline lookup yields CDR1 LNHNV and CDR2 YYDKDF (reference sequence). V was pared by 3 bases and J by 7 bases, with 12 bases between. The CDR3 totals 14 residues. DNA of the CDR3: TGTGCCACCAGCAGGGGGTGGGGGAACGGGGAGCTGTTTTTT. It encodes CATSRGWGNGELFF.

V usage is TRBV19 and J usage is TRBJ1-1; 7 bases map to TRBD1. The CDR3 covers 13 residues. In germline, CDR1 is LNHDA, CDR2 SQIVND (reference sequence). Losses at the gene ends were 3 bases for V and 5 bases for J; bases not matched to a gene: 3. The DNA for the CDR3 is TGTGCCAGTAGTATCCAGGGGGTTACTGAAGCTTTCTTT. Translation: CASSIQGVTEAFF.

This clone was recorded once. V gene TRBV7-9 combines with J gene TRBJ1-2, with 11 bases aligning to TRBD1. This CDR3 spans 16 amino acids. Per germline, CDR1 SEHNR and CDR2 FQNEAQ (reference sequence). J lost 2 bases, V lost 4 bases, and 6 bases had no gene match. The CDR3 region is CASSSPWDRGNYGYTF. The CDR3 DNA sequence: TGTGCCAGCAGCTCCCCCTGGGACAGGGGGAACTATGGCTACACCTTC.

This clone has only a few counts. This chain links TRBV7-2 with TRBJ2-7, with TRBD2 matching over 7 bases. This CDR3 is built from 14 residues. In germline, CDR1 is SGHTA, CDR2 FQGNSA. V was pared by 1 base and J by 7 bases, with 7 bases of the junction left unmatched. The CDR3 here is CASSLDLGGREQYF. CDR3 DNA sequence: TGTGCCAGCAGCTTAGATTTGGGAGGGCGGGAGCAGTACTTC.

This clone was counted only a few times. The V call is TRBV5-1, the J call TRBJ2-5; D is perhaps TRBD2 (5 bases). The CDR3 runs to 15 residues. V lost 1 base and J 1 base, leaving 11 bases between the germline ends. Per the germline V gene, CDR1 is SGHRS and CDR2 is YFSETQ. CDR3 region: CASSLTRQAQETQYF. CDR3 nucleotides: TGCGCCAGCAGCTTGACTAGGCAGGCCCAAGAGACCCAGTACTTC.

This chain joins TRBV7-2 and TRBJ2-7; 9 bases line up with TRBD2. V was clipped by 6 bases and J by 5 bases; unmatched bases: 5. CDR1 SGHTA and CDR2 FQGNSA come from the germline V gene. The CDR3 consists of 13 residues. Written as DNA, the CDR3 is TGTGCCAGCAGGTTTAGCGGGGGCCACGAGCAGTACTTC. Protein sequence: CASRFSGGHEQYF.

The chain uses TRBV2 and TRBJ2-2; D unresolved. The CDR3 extends over 15 amino acids. CDR1 and CDR2 (germline): SNHLY, FYNNEI. Trimming took off 10 bases at V and 4 bases at J, with 19 bases between the two ends. In nucleotides, the CDR3 is TGTGCCACCGCCCGATCTAAACTTGGCACCGGGGAGCTGTTTTTT. It codes for CATARSKLGTGELFF.

Remarks on this clone: A read error may account for a junction end that differs from germline. V gene TRBV7-8 combines with J gene TRBJ1-5, with a tentative D call TRBD1 (5 bases). The CDR3 has 15 residues. CDR1 is SGHVS and CDR2 is FQNEAQ in the germline V gene. The CDR3 bases are TGTGCCTGCAGCTTGGGGGGGTGGGGGAGGGAGCCCCAGCATTTT. Protein product: CACSLGGWGREPQHF. The variable domain in full, with the rest retrieved from reference TRBV7-8 and TRBJ1-5, is GAGVSQSPRYKVAKRGQDVALRCDPISGHVSLFWYQQALGQGPEFLTYFQNEAQLDKSGLPSDRFFAERPEGSVSTLKIQRTQQEDSAVYLCACSLGGWGREPQHFGDGTRLSIL.

CDR3 sequence: CAWSEGDYGYTF. Here the CDR3 DNA reads TGTGCCTGGAGTGAAGGGGATTATGGCTACACCTTC. The chain recombines TRBV30 with TRBJ1-2, with D possibly being TRBD1 (5 bases). Germline-derived CDR1 and CDR2 are GTSNPN and SVGIG (reference sequence). Trimming stripped 1 base from V and 5 bases from J, with 8 bases between. The CDR3 has 12 amino acids.

The rearrangement joins TRBV3-1 (or the pseudogene TRBV3-2) to TRBJ1-2; 7 positions agree with TRBD1. The CDR3 is 14 amino acids. The V gene end was trimmed by 8 bases and the J gene end by 0 bases; junction bases not matched to a gene: 6. The germline CDR1 and CDR2 sequences are LGHDT and YNNKEL (reference sequence). The CDR3 nucleotides read TGTGCCAGCCGGAACAGGGGAGCTAACTATGGCTACACCTTC. Its protein product is CASRNRGANYGYTF.

This clone was recorded only once. The genes are TRBV19 and TRBJ1-3; tentative D call: TRBD1 (6 bases). Germline loops: CDR1 LNHDA, CDR2 SQIVND (reference sequence). The V and J ends lost 8 bases and 2 bases respectively, with 19 bases between them. The CDR3 spans 16 residues. The CDR3: CASLRPGTTPGNTIYF. Here the CDR3 DNA reads TGTGCCAGTCTACGCCCAGGGACAACTCCTGGAAACACCATATATTTT.

J is TRBJ2-3 and V is TRBV5-4; D unclear. Between the trimmed V and J ends, which lost 0 bases and 1 base, there was a span of 3 bases. The CDR3 runs 13 residues. Germline values: CDR1 SGHNT, CDR2 YYREEE (reference sequence). The CDR3 nucleotides are TGTGCCAGCAGCTTGGATCGCACAGATACGCAGTATTTT. It specifies CASSLDRTDTQYF.

This clone is a singleton in its sample. The chain employs TRBV7-3 and TRBJ2-3, with D hard to call. The CDR3 loop spans 15 amino acids. Germline-derived CDR1 and CDR2 are SGHTA and FQGTGA. V shed 1 base and J shed 2 bases, with 10 bases lying between them. The CDR3 DNA reads TGTGCCAGCAGCTTAAGAGCAGATTACACAGATACGCAGTATTTT. This encodes CASSLRADYTDTQYF.

The chain combines TRBV28 with TRBJ1-6; D is unresolved. From germline, CDR1 is MDHEN and CDR2 SYDVKM. The CDR3 is 15 residues long. The CDR3 nucleotides read TGTGCTCACAGTTCGGTCAGAACGTTTAGTTCACCCCTCCACTTT. This translates into CAHSSVRTFSSPLHF.

This chain links TRBV4-1 with TRBJ2-1; a weak D match, TRBD2 (7 bases). Per germline, CDR1 MGHRA and CDR2 YSYEKL. V lost 8 bases, J lost 5 bases, and 16 bases lay in between. The CDR3 runs to 14 residues. The CDR3 DNA reads as TGCGCCAGCGAGGTGGGGGGGGCTCACAATGAGCAGTTCTTC. As protein: CASEVGGAHNEQFF.

V is TRBV6-7 and J is TRBJ2-3; D might be TRBD1 (6 bases). TRBV6-7 belongs to the ORF category, with a function that is uncertain. Trimming pared 6 bases from V and 2 bases from J, leaving 18 bases between. This CDR3 has 16 residues. The CDR3 bases are TGTGCCAGCAGCCACGGGTGGGACATTTTCACAGATACGCAGTATTTT. This encodes CASSHGWDIFTDTQYF.

The chain joins TRBV4-1 to TRBJ2-5; 12 positions agree with TRBD2. The CDR3 runs to 15 residues. Germline V gene lookup returns CDR1 MGHRA and CDR2 YSYEKL. J was trimmed by 0 bases and V by 5 bases; bases with no gene match: 1. This CDR3 is CASSRLAGDQETQYF. CDR3 nucleotides: TGCGCCAGCAGCAGACTAGCGGGGGACCAAGAGACCCAGTACTTC.

V usage is TRBV6-5 and J usage is TRBJ2-1, with D perhaps TRBD2 (5 bases). The CDR3 sequence is 13 residues long. Between the trimmed V and J ends, which lost 6 bases and 8 bases, there was a span of 14 bases. Germline CDR1 and CDR2: MNHEY and SVGAGI. For the CDR3, the DNA is TGTGCCAGCAGAGGCCTTGAGGGCCATGAGCAGTTCTTC. This encodes CASRGLEGHEQFF.

The rearrangement links TRBV6-5 to TRBJ1-1; weak D call: TRBD1 (5 bases). From germline, CDR1 is MNHEY and CDR2 SVGAGI. Trimming took off 6 bases at V and 7 bases at J, with 9 bases between the two ends. This CDR3 has 11 amino acids. The CDR3 region is CASSTQGEAFF. The CDR3 nucleotides are TGTGCCAGCAGCACGCAGGGTGAAGCTTTCTTT.

V usage is TRBV18 and J usage is TRBJ2-1; 8 bases are shared with TRBD2. The CDR3 sequence is 15 residues long. J lost 0 bases, V lost 3 bases, and 1 base had no gene match. The germline V gene encodes CDR1 KGHSH and CDR2 LQKENI. The CDR3 region has the DNA TGTGCCAGCTCACCGGGACTAGACTCCTACAATGAGCAGTTCTTC. Protein product: CASSPGLDSYNEQFF.